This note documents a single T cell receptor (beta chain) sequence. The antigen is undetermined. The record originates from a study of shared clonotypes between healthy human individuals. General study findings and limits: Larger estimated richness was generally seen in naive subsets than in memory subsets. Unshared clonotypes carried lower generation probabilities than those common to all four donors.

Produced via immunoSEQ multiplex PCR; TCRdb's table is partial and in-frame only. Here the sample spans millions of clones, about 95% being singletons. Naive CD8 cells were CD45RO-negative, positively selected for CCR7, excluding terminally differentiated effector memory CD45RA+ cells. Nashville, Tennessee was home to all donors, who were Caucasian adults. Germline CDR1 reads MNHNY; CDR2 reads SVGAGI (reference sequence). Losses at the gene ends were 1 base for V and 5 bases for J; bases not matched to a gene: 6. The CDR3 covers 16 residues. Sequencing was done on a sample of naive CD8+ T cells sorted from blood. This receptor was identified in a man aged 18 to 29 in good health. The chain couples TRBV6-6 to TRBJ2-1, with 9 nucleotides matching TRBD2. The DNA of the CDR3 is TGTGCCAGCAGTTACTTCCTAGCGGGGAAAGACAATGAGCAGTTCTTC. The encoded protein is CASSYFLAGKDNEQFF.